The rows below give T cell receptor beta chains drawn from one sample of a study of shared clonotypes between healthy human individuals. Only in-frame clones appear in the TCRdb table, and some are missing; sequencing was by immunoSEQ multiplex PCR. The data hold a few hundred thousand clones, with around 87% observed a single time. The sequencing input was memory CD8+ T cells sorted from blood. The source is a man younger than 35 in good health. Both conserved end residues are part of each CDR3. Fields, in order: clone size, V gene, J gene, D gene, CDR3 protein, CDR3 DNA. D genes are given only for firm matches. Clone sizes are given selectively: once, few, many, or a class where the clone is expanded.

NA	TRBV5-3	TRBJ2-7	TRBD2	CARSRTSGGLFGEQYF	TGTGCCAGAAGCCGGACTAGCGGGGGCCTTTTTGGAGAGCAGTACTTC
NA	TRBV14	TRBJ2-3	TRBD1	CASSQAPWGQERWGTQYF	TGTGCCAGCAGCCAAGCCCCGTGGGGACAGGAGCGATGGGGTACGCAGTATTTT
NA	TRBV6-6	TRBJ2-7	NA	CASTPSPSPYEQYF	TGTGCCAGCACTCCGAGTCCCTCGCCCTACGAGCAGTACTTC
NA	TRBV27	TRBJ2-7	NA	CASSPGAQYEQYF	TGTGCCAGCAGTCCCGGCGCTCAATACGAGCAGTACTTC
NA	TRBV7-8	TRBJ2-2	TRBD2	CASSPKAGADTGELFF	TGTGCCAGCAGCCCAAAAGCGGGAGCGGACACCGGGGAGCTGTTTTTT
NA	TRBV30	TRBJ2-7	NA	CAWRDDSYEQYF	TGTGCCTGGAGAGACGACAGCTACGAGCAGTACTTC
NA	TRBV4-1	TRBJ1-6	NA	CASSLTYGDSPLHF	TGCGCCAGCAGCCTAACCTATGGAGATTCACCCCTCCACTTT
NA	TRBV28	TRBJ1-2	NA	CASRTDTNRAGYTF	TGTGCCAGCAGAACCGACACGAACAGGGCCGGCTACACCTTC
NA	TRBV21-1	TRBJ1-2	NA	CASSSRDLPSRPTF	TGTGCCAGCAGCTCCCGGGACCTCCCTAGCCGGCCCACCTTC
NA	TRBV4-1	TRBJ1-4	NA	CASSQAAVMEEKLFF	TGCGCCAGCAGCCAAGCGGCTGTTATGGAAGAAAAACTGTTTTTT
NA	TRBV10-3	TRBJ2-1	NA	CAISETTSISYNEQFF	TGTGCCATCAGTGAGACGACGTCGATCTCCTACAATGAGCAGTTCTTC
NA	TRBV9	TRBJ2-2	TRBD2	CASSVGLAGDAGELFF	TGTGCCAGCAGCGTAGGACTAGCGGGAGATGCCGGGGAGCTGTTTTTT
many	TRBV5-4	TRBJ2-4	NA	CASSLATDIQYF	TGTGCCAGCAGCTTGGCGACAGACATTCAGTACTTC
NA	TRBV27	TRBJ1-2	NA	CASSSINPRSGYGYTF	TGTGCCAGCAGTTCAATTAACCCCCGATCGGGCTATGGCTACACCTTC
NA	TRBV6-5	TRBJ2-3	TRBD2	CASSYAASGPGDTQYF	TGTGCCAGCAGTTACGCGGCTAGCGGCCCCGGAGATACGCAGTATTTT
NA	TRBV10-3	TRBJ2-1	TRBD1	CAIRMTGPDNEQFF	TGTGCCATCAGGATGACAGGGCCCGACAATGAGCAGTTCTTC
NA	TRBV4-1	TRBJ1-6	NA	CASSQGYSLSTPLHF	TGCGCCAGCAGCCAAGGATACAGCCTATCTACACCCCTCCACTTT
NA	TRBV10-3	TRBJ2-7	TRBD1	CAISYRGSYEQYF	TGTGCCATCAGTTACAGGGGCTCCTACGAGCAGTACTTC
NA	TRBV5-1	TRBJ1-2	NA	CASSIGQPVVGYTF	TGCGCCAGCAGCATAGGACAGCCGGTGGTTGGCTACACCTTC
NA	TRBV2	TRBJ1-3	NA	CASSEYVADTIYF	TGTGCCAGCAGTGAATATGTAGCTGACACCATATATTTT